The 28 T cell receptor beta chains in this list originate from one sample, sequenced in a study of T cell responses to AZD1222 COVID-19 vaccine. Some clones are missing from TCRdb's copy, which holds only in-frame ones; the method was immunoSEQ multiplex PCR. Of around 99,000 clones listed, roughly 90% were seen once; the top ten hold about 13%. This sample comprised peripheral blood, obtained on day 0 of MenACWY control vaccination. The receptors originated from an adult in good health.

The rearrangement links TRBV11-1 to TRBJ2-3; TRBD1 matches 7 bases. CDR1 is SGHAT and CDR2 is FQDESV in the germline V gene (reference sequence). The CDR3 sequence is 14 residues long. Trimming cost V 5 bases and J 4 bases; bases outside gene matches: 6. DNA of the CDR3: TGTGCCAGCAGCCTTCGACAGGGCTCAGATACGCAGTATTTT. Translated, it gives CASSLRQGSDTQYF.

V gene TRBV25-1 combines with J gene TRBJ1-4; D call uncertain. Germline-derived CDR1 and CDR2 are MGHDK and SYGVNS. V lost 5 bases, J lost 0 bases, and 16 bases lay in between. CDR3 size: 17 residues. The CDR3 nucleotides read TGTGCCAGCAGTCGACTGGCCGGAGAACCAACTAATGAAAAACTGTTTTTT. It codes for CASSRLAGEPTNEKLFF.

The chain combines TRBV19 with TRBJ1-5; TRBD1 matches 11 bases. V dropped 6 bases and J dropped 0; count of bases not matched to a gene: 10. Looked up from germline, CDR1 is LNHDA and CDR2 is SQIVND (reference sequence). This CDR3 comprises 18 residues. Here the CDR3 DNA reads TGTGCCAGTAGCCCCGGGACAGGGGGGCTTTATAGCAATCAGCCCCAGCATTTT. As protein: CASSPGTGGLYSNQPQHF.

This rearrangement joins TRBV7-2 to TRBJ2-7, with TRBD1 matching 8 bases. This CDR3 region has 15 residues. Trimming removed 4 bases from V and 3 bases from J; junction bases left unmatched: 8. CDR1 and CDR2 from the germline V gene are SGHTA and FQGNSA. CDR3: CASSSRGTGLYEQYF. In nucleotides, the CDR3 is TGTGCCAGCAGCTCCCGAGGGACAGGCCTCTACGAGCAGTACTTC.

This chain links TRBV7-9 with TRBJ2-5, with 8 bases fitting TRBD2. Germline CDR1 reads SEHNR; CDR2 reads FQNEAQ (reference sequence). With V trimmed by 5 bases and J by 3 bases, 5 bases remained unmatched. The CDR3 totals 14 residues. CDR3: CASSPPGGKETQYF. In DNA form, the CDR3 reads TGTGCCAGCAGCCCTCCGGGGGGGAAAGAGACCCAGTACTTC.

The CDR3 region has the DNA TGTGCCTGGACAGGGGGGATCGAGCAGTACTTC. It specifies CAWTGGIEQYF. The chain combines TRBV30 with TRBJ2-7, with D possibly being TRBD1 (7 bases). V was trimmed by 4 bases and J by 6 bases, leaving 10 bases between them. Germline V gene lookup returns CDR1 GTSNPN and CDR2 SVGIG (reference sequence). This CDR3 region has 11 residues. Full variable domain (rest looked up from reference TRBV30 and TRBJ2-7): SQTIHQWPATLVQPVGSPLSLECTVEGTSNPNLYWYRQAAGRGLQLLFYSVGIGQISSEVPQNLSASRPQDRQFILSSKKLLLSDSGFYLCAWTGGIEQYFGPGTRLTVT.

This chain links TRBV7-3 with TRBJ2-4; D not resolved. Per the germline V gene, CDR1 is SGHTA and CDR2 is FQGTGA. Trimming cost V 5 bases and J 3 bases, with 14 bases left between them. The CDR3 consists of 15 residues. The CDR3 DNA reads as TGTGCCAGCAGCGACCCCGCCTCTGGCAAAAACATTCAGTACTTC. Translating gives CASSDPASGKNIQYF.

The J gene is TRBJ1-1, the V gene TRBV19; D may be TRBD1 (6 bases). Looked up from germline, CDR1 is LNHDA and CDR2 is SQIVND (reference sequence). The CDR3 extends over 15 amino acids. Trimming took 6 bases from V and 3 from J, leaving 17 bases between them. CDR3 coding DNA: TGTGCCAGTAGCCCCACCTGGGGGGCGGACACTGAAGCTTTCTTT. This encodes CASSPTWGADTEAFF.

CDR3 DNA: TGTGCCAGCAGTCCGGACGGACTCTACGAGCAGTACTTC. The encoded protein is CASSPDGLYEQYF. This chain joins TRBV12-3 or TRBV12-4 and TRBJ2-7, with D perhaps TRBD2 (5 bases). V was pared by 5 bases and J by 3 bases, with 11 bases between. The CDR3 contains 13 residues.

CDR3 bases: TGTGCCAGCAGTGGGTCAGGGCGTCGAGAGACCCAGTACTTC. It specifies CASSGSGRRETQYF. This sequence joins TRBV28 and TRBJ2-5, with D maybe TRBD1 (5 bases). Per the germline V gene, CDR1 is MDHEN and CDR2 is SYDVKM. The CDR3 has 14 residues. The V end lost 5 bases, the J end lost 4 bases, and 14 bases lay between the germline ends.

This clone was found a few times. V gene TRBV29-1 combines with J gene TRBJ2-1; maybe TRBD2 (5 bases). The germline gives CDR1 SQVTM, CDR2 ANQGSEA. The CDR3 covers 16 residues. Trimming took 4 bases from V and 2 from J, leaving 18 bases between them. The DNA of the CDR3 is TGCAGCGTTGGCGGGTACCCGAGCGTTCCCTACAATGAGCAGTTCTTC. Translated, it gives CSVGGYPSVPYNEQFF.

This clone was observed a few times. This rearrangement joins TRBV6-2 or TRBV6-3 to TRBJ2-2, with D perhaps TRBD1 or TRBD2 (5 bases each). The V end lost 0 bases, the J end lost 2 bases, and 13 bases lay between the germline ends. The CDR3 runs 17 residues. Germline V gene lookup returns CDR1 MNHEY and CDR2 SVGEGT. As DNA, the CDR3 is TGTGCCAGCAGTTACTCTGCCGGGACCCTCAACACCGGGGAGCTGTTTTTT. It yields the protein CASSYSAGTLNTGELFF.

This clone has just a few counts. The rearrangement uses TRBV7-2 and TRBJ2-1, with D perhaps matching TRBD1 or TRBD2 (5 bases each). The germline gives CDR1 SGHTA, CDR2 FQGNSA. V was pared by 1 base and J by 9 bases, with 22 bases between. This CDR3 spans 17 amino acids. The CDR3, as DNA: TGTGCCAGCAGCTTAGGGCCCCCGGGTTCGGGGACCCGTGAGCAGTTCTTC. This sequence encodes CASSLGPPGSGTREQFF.

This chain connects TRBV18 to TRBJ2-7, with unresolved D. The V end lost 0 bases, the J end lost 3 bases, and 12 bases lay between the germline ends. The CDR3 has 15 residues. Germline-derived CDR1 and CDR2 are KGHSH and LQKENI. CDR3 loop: CASSPPTAQFYEQYF. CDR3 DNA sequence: TGTGCCAGCTCACCACCTACAGCCCAGTTCTACGAGCAGTACTTC.

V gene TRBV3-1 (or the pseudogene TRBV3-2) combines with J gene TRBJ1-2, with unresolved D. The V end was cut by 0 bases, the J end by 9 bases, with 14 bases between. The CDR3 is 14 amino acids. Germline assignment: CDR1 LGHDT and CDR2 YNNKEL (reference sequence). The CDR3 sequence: CASSQDGSGTSYTF. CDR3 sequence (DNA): TGTGCCAGCAGCCAAGATGGATCGGGAACAAGCTACACCTTC.

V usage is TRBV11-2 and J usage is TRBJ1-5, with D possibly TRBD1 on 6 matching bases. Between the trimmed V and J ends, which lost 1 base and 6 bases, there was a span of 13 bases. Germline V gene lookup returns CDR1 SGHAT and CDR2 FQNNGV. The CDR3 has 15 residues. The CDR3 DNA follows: TGTGCCAGCAGCTTAGTTGGGGGGCTGAGTCAGCCCCAGCATTTT. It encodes CASSLVGGLSQPQHF. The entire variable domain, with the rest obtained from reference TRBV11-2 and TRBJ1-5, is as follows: EAGVAQSPRYKIIEKRQSVAFWCNPISGHATLYWYQQILGQGPKLLIQFQNNGVVDDSQLPKDRFSAERLKGVDSTLKIQPAKLEDSAVYLCASSLVGGLSQPQHFGDGTRLSIL.

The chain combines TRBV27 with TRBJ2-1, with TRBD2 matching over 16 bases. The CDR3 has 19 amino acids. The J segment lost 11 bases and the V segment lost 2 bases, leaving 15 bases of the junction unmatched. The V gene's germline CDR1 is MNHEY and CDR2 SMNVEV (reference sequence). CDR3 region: CASSLKIWGLAGGDNKQFF. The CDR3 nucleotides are TGTGCCAGCAGTTTAAAGATCTGGGGACTAGCGGGGGGGGATAACAAGCAGTTCTTC.

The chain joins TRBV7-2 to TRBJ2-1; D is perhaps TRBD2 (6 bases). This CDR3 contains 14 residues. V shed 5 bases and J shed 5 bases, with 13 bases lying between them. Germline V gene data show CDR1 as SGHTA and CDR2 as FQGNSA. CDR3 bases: TGTGCCAGCAGCCCCGGGGGACCGAACAATGAGCAGTTCTTC. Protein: CASSPGGPNNEQFF.

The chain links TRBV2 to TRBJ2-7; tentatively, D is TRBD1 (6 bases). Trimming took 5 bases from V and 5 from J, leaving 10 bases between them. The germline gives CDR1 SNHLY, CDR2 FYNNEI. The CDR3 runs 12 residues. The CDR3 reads CASSLQGNEQYF. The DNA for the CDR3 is TGTGCCAGCAGTCTACAGGGTAACGAGCAGTACTTC.

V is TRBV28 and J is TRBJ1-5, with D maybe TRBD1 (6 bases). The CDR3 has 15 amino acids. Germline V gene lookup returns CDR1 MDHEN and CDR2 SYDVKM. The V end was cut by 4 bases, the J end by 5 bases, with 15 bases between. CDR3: CASSWAQGSHQPQHF. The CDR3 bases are TGTGCCAGCAGTTGGGCACAGGGATCACATCAGCCCCAGCATTTT.

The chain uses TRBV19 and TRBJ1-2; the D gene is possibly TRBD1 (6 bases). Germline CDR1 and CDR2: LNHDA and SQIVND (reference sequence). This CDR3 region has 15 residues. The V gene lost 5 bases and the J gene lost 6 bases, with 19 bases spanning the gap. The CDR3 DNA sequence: TGTGCCAGTAGTCCCCAATGGGGGCATATCAATGGCTACACCTTC. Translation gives CASSPQWGHINGYTF. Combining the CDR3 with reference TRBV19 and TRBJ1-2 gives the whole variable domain DGGITQSPKYLFRKEGQNVTLSCEQNLNHDAMYWYRQDPGQGLRLIYYSQIVNDFQKGDIAEGYSVSREKKESFPLTVTSAQKNPTAFYLCASSPQWGHINGYTFGSGTRLTVV.

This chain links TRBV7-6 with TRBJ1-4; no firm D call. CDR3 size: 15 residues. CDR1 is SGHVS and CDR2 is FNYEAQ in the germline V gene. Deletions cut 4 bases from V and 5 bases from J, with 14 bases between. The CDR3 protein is CASSSPRGGNEKLFF. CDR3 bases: TGTGCCAGCAGCTCCCCACGCGGAGGGAATGAAAAACTGTTTTTT.

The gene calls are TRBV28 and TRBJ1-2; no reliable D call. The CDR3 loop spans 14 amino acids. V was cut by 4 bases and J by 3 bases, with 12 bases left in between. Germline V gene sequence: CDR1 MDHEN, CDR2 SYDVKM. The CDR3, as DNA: TGTGCCAGCAGTTCGTTGGGTAAGGACTATGGCTACACCTTC. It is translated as CASSSLGKDYGYTF.

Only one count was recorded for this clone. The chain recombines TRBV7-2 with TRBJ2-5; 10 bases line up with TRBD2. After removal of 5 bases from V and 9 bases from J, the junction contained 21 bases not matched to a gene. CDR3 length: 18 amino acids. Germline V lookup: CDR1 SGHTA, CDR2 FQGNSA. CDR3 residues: CASSRPVHFKAGGRPQYF. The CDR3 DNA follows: TGTGCCAGCAGCCGCCCTGTCCACTTTAAAGCGGGGGGGCGGCCCCAGTACTTC.

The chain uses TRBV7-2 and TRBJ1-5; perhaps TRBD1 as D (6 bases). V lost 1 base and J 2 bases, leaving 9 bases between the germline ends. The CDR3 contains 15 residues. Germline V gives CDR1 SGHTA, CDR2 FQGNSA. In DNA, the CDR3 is TGTGCCAGCAGCTTAGGGGCAGGGGGCAATCAGCCCCAGCATTTT. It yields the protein CASSLGAGGNQPQHF. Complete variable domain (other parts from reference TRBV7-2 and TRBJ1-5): GAGVSQSPSNKVTEKGKDVELRCDPISGHTALYWYRQSLGQGLEFLIYFQGNSAPDKSGLPSDRFSAERTGGSVSTLTIQRTQQEDSAVYLCASSLGAGGNQPQHFGDGTRLSIL.

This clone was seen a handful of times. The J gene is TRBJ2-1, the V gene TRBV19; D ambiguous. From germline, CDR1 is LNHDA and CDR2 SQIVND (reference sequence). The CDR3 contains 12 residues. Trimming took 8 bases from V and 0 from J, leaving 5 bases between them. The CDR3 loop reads CASYSSYNEQFF. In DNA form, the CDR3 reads TGTGCCAGTTATAGCTCCTACAATGAGCAGTTCTTC.

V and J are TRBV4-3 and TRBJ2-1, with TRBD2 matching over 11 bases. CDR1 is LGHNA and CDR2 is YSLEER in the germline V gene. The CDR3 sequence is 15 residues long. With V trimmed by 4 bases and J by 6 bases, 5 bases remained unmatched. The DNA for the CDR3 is TGCGCCAGCAGCCTGACTAGCGGGGTTTCCAATGAGCAGTTCTTC. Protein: CASSLTSGVSNEQFF.

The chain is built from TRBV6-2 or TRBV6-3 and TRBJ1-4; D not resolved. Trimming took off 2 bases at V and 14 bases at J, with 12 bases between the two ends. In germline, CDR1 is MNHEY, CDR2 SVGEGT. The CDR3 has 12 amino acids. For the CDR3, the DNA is TGTGCCAGCAGTTACGCGAGGTCCGGGCTGTTTTTT. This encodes CASSYARSGLFF.